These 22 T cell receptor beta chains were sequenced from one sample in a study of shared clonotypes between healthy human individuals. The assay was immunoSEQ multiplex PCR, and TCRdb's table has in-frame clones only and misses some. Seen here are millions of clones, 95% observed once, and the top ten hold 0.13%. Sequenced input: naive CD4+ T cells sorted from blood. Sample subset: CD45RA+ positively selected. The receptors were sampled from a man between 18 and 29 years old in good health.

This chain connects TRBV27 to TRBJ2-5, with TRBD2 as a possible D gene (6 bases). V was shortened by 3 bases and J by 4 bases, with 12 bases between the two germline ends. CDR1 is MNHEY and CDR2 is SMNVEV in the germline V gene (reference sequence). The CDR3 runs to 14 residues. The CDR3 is CASSLVLGGETQYF. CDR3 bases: TGTGCCAGCAGTTTGGTACTGGGGGGAGAGACCCAGTACTTC.

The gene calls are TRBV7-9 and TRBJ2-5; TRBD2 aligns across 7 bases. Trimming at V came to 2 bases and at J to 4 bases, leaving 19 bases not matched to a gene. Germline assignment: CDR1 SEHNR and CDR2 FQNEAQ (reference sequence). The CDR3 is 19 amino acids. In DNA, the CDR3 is TGTGCCAGCAGCTTAACTCTCCGGGGGACTAAAAAGGCCAGAGAGACCCAGTACTTC. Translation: CASSLTLRGTKKARETQYF.

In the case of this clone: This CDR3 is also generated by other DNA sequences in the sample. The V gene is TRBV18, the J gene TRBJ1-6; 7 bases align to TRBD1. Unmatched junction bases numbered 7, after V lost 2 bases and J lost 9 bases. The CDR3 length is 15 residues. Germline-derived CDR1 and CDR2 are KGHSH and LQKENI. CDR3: CASSPSGQGGSPLHF. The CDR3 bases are TGTGCCAGCTCACCAAGCGGGCAGGGGGGTTCACCCCTCCACTTT.

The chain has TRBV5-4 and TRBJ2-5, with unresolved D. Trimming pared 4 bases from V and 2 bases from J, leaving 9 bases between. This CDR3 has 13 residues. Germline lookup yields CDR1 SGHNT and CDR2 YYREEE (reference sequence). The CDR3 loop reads CASSRAAQETQYF. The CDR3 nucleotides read TGTGCCAGCAGCCGGGCGGCTCAAGAGACCCAGTACTTC.

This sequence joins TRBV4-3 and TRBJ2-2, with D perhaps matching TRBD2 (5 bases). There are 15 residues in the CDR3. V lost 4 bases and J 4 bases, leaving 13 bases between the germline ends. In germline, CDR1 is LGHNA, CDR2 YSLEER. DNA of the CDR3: TGCGCCAGCAGCCCGATGGTGGGAGTCACCGGGGAGCTGTTTTTT. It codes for CASSPMVGVTGELFF.

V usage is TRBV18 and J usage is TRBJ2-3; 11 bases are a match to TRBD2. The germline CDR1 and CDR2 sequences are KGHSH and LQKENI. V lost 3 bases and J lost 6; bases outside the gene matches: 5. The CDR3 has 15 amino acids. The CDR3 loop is CASSPTSGNSDTQYF. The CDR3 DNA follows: TGTGCCAGCTCACCGACTAGCGGGAACTCGGATACGCAGTATTTT.

The CDR3 DNA reads TGTGCCAGCAGCTTAGCGGCCTTGAACACTGAAGCTTTCTTT. Encoded protein: CASSLAALNTEAFF. J is TRBJ1-1 and V is TRBV7-2; D is unresolved. With 0 bases removed from V and 0 bases from J, the gap between germline ends came to 5 bases. From germline, CDR1 is SGHTA and CDR2 FQGNSA. The CDR3 spans 14 residues.

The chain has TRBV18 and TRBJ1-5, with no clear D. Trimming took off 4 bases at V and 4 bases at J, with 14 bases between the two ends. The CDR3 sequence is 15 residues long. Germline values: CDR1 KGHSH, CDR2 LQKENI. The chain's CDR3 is CASSLEVLGNQPQHF. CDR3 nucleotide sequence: TGTGCCAGCTCACTCGAGGTTCTGGGGAATCAGCCCCAGCATTTT.

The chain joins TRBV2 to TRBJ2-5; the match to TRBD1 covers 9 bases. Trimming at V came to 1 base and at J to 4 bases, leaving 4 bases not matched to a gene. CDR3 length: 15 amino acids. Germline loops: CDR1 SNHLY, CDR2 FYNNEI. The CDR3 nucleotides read TGTGCCAGCAGTGAAGGAGAGACAGGGGGAGAGACCCAGTACTTC. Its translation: CASSEGETGGETQYF.

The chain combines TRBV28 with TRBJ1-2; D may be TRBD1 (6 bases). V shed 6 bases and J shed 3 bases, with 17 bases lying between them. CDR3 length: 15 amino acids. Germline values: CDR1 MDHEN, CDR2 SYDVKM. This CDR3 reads CASRSLLGGYYGYTF. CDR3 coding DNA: TGTGCCAGCAGATCCCTACTAGGGGGGTACTATGGCTACACCTTC.

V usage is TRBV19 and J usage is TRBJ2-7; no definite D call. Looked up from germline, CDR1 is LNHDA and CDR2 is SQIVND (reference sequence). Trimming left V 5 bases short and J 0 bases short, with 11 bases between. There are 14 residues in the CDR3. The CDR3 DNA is TGTGCCAGTAGTCCGACGGTCCGCTCCTACGAGCAGTACTTC. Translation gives CASSPTVRSYEQYF.

The CDR3 DNA sequence: TGTGCCAGCAGCCACGGACAGGGGCGGCACGAGCAGTACTTC. It specifies CASSHGQGRHEQYF. The chain has TRBV5-6 and TRBJ2-7, with 9 bases fitting TRBD1. CDR1 is SGHDT and CDR2 is YYEEEE in the germline V gene. The trim removed 4 bases at V and 5 bases at J, leaving 7 bases unmatched. This CDR3 spans 14 amino acids.

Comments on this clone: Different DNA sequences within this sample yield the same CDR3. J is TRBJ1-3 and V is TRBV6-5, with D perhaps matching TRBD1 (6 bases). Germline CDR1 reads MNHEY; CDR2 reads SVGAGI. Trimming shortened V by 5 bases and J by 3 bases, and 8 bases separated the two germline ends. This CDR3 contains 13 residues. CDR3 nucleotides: TGTGCCAGCAGTCGGACAGTTGGAAACACCATATATTTT. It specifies CASSRTVGNTIYF.

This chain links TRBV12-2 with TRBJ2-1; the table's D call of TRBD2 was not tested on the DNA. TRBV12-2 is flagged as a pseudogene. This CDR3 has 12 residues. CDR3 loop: CASRREGFEQFF. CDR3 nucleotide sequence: TGTGCAAGTCGCAGGGAGGGGTTTGAGCAGTTCTTC.

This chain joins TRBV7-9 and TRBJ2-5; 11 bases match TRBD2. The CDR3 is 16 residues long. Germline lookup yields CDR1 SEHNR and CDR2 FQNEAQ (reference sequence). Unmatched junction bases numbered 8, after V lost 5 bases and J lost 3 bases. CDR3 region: CASSRSSGGFEETQYF. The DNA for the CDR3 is TGTGCCAGCAGCCGTTCTAGCGGGGGGTTCGAAGAGACCCAGTACTTC.

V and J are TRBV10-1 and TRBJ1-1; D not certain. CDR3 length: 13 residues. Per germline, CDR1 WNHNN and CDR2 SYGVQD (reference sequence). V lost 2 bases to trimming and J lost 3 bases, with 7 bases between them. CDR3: CASSENSYTEAFF. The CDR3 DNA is TGCGCCAGCAGTGAGAACTCCTACACTGAAGCTTTCTTT.

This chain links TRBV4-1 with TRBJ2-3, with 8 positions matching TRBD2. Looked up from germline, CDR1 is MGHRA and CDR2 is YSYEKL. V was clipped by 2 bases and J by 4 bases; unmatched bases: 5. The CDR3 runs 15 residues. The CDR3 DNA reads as TGCGCCAGCAGCCAACTCGGACTAGCCTCAGATACGCAGTATTTT. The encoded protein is CASSQLGLASDTQYF.

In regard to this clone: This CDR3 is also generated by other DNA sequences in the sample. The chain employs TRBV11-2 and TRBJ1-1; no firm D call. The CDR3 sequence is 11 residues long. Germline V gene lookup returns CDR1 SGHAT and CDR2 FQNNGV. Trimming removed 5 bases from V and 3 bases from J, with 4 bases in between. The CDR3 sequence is CASSTYTEAFF. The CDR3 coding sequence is TGTGCCAGCAGCACTTACACTGAAGCTTTCTTT.

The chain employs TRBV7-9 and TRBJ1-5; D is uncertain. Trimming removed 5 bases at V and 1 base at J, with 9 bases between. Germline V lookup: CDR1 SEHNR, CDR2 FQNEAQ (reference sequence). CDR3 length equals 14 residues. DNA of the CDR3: TGTGCCAGCAGCCGAGGAGAAAGCAATCAGCCCCAGCATTTT. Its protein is CASSRGESNQPQHF.

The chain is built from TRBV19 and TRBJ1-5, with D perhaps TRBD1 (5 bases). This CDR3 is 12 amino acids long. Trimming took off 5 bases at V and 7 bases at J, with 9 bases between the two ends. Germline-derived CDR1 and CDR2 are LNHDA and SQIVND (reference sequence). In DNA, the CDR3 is TGTGCCAGTAGTTCGGGGCTCCAGCCCCAGCATTTT. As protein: CASSSGLQPQHF.

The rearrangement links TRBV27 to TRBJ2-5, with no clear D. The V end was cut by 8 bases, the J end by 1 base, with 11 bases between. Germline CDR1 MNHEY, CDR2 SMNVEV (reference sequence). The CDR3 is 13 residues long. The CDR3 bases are TGTGCCAGCGCTACAGTGCTCCAAGAGACCCAGTACTTC. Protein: CASATVLQETQYF.

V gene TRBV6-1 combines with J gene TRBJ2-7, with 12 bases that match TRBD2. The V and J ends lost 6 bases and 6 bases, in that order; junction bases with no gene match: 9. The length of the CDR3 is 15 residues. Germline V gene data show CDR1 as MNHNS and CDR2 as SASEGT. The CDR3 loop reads CASRQLAGGLGEQYF. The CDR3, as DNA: TGTGCCAGCAGGCAACTAGCGGGAGGTCTCGGCGAGCAGTACTTC.